The sequence of this TCR beta chain was determined in a study of T cell clones after liver transplantation (dated by TCRdb to between 2019 and 2020). Background for the entire study: The samples were obtained from ITN030ST, a randomized trial that attempted immunosuppression withdrawal within 2 years after liver transplantation. After a pre-transplant mixed lymphocyte reaction, TCRbeta sequencing was used to pinpoint donor-reactive T cell clones, which were subsequently tracked in post-transplant blood. Third party-reactive TCRbeta sequences were also identified from pre-transplant MLRs to serve as an antigen-independent comparator for donor-reactive sequences. Three of the eight recipients were HCV-positive; the others were transplanted for non-autoimmune, non-viral indications. No induction therapy was given to the subjects, and standard immunosuppression was administered until randomization at 12-24 months post-transplant. To count as tolerant, a recipient had to stay completely off immunosuppression for at least one year without liver enzymes climbing beyond twice the upper limit of normal. Blood samples were collected pre-transplant, pre-randomization before withdrawal, and post-randomization after either full withdrawal or failed withdrawal. The study cohort included 8 liver transplant recipients, of whom 3 were classified as tolerant and 5 as non-tolerant.

Taken from the germline V gene, the CDR1 and CDR2 loops are MNHEY and SVGAGI. The CDR3 spans 15 residues, from the cysteine through the phenylalanine. Left in the record is the CDR3 DNA by itself, 45 bases read in frame from the first base. V gives up 5 bases and J gives up 10 bases, and the segment between their germline ends measures 18 bases. Thawed unstimulated PBMCs were stained for CD3, CD4 and CD8 and FACS-sorted into CD3+CD4+ and CD3+CD8+ populations. All 8 studied subjects were randomized to immunosuppression withdrawal. The Qiagen DNeasy Blood and Tissue Kit was used for isolation of genomic DNA. Here is what the overall study found, with its caveats: A significant post-transplant decrease in circulating donor-reactive CD4 TCRbeta sequences was observed in most of the 8 subjects, irrespective of tolerance or HCV status. When repertoire turnover was taken into account, detection of donor-reactive sequences was significantly reduced in 7 of 8 subjects for CD4 and in 8 of 8 subjects for CD8. Low numbers of available donor cells limited the measurable donor-reactive repertoire in a couple of subjects. Conclusions were preliminary, limited by small, heterogeneous patient numbers and non-standardized post-transplant time points. A greater decline was seen for donor-reactive sequences than for third party-reactive sequences, suggesting partial antigen-specific deletion unrelated to withdrawal success. Because no allograft tissue specimens were available, donor-reactive T cells may have migrated into the graft instead of being deleted.

A word on this clone: Its target antigen remains unknown. Per-base quality was not reported, and no clone a single base away is much larger than it.

Frozen genomic DNA underwent high-throughput TCRbeta CDR3 sequencing by immunoSEQ, including PCR amplification, mapping, bias correction and internal controls. The study's own analysis went as follows. Productive rearrangements were retained, and unique TCRbeta sequences were defined by the CDR3 nucleotide sequence together with the V and J gene. Donor-reactive sequences required at least 5-fold expansion in CFSE-low cells versus unstimulated pre-transplant cells and at least 0.01% frequency. Per-subject minimum frequency thresholds, based on the lowest-template unstimulated sample, ensured at least 90% detection power. Jensen-Shannon divergence between the top 1000 TCRbeta sequences post- versus pre-transplant served as the measure of repertoire turnover. Changes in detection of donor-reactive sequences were assessed with two-sided Fisher's exact tests. TCRdb holds this immuneACCESS table with in-frame rearrangements only. Some clones are missing; in checked studies, unresolved V genes explain under half, and the rest has no known cause. That table furnishes V, J and clone size, whereas the DNA furnished D and trimming. The sample yields some 59,000 clones; under 85% were counted once. The biggest ten clones account for 7.5% to 10% of the sample.

The rearrangement joined TRBV6-5 to TRBJ1-6; 5 matching bases give a weak D call of TRBD1. This clonotype originated in a human patient who received a liver transplant. After a transplant, the donor of the graft may account for some T cells. Sample: CD4+ T cells from blood, taken at the 22-month timepoint. The bases read TGTGCCAGCAGTCCGGGCGGCTACCGGGGCTCACCCCTCCACTTT. The encoded protein is CASSPGGYRGSPLHF.